This note documents a single T cell receptor beta chain sequence. It lacks a known antigen. No quality values exist for individual bases; no much larger clone is one base distant. Trimming accounts for 5 bases at V and 3 bases at J, while the number of junction bases matched to no gene is 6. From the cysteine through the phenylalanine, the CDR3 covers 16 amino acids. The only DNA kept is the CDR3, 48 bases in frame from the first base. Via the germline V gene, CDR1 is SGHVS and CDR2 FQNEAQ. High-throughput TCR beta sequencing profiled peripheral blood CD8+ and CD4+ T cells from healthy donors, Susac syndrome patients and multiple sclerosis patients. Susac syndrome patients met recently defined diagnostic criteria for definite or probable disease. Bulk CD8+ and CD4+ T cells were purified magnetically by negative isolation, whereas CD8+ TEMRA cells were enriched by FACS. Blood was collected in EDTA tubes and processed within 24 hours, with PBMCs isolated through density gradient centrifugation. PBMCs intended for TCR sequencing were frozen in liquid nitrogen and were later thawed in a 37 degrees C water bath. The sorted or isolated CD4+, CD8+ and CD8+ TEMRA cells had a purity of 90% or higher.

The data belong to a study of CD8 T cells in Susac syndrome (dated by TCRdb to the late 2010s). Regarding the complete study: Among the Susac syndrome patients who were sequenced, clinically active disease was present in about six and clinical remission was observed in about eight. Susac syndrome patients were therapy-naive, on corticosteroids (some also receiving IVIg), or on IVIg alone at blood withdrawal. CD8+ T cell repertoire clonality was compared between about a dozen healthy donors, around 14 Susac syndrome patients and some 15 multiple sclerosis patients. Whether CD8+ T cell activation and differentiation in Susac syndrome was antigen driven was tested using repertoire sequencing.

RNA was extracted with the RNeasy kit and about 0.5 to 1 ug was reverse transcribed using random hexamers. TCR beta CDR3 regions were amplified with the immunoSEQ multiplex PCR assay covering 54 Vbeta and 13 Jbeta segments. PCR amplification bias was corrected by using a synthetic template baseline for primer optimization and computational correction. Per the source publication's procedure: Reads were annotated to V, D and J genes according to IMGT and were analyzed with immunoSEQ Analyzer, with only productive sequences retained. Clonality was calculated as one minus the Shannon entropy normalized by log2 of the number of productive unique sequences. For each patient and control, public and private clones were evaluated among the 100 most prevalent clones. A clone was defined as Susac-specific if it was absent from the healthy and MS cohorts, from about 1,100 published viral clones and from other ImmuneACCESS disease sequences. The public reads were reanalyzed by TCRdb: fastp trimming at Q25, MiXCR alignment, in-frame beta chains only. Each entry is one CDR3 protein sequence, shown with its most common DNA and genes. Clone size and V and J calls follow TCRdb, not the original study. Present in this sample are around 79,000 distinct CDR3 sequences, approximately 93% of which were seen just once. The ten biggest clones cover about 0.47% of the sample.

The investigation overall reported the following: The TCR sequencing and HLA analysis was acknowledged to have included a relatively small number of individuals. Roughly 15 and five Susac-specific public clones were found in the total CD8+ and CD8+ TEMRA repertoires, respectively. Clonal expansion was seen in Susac syndrome CD8+ repertoires, peaking in CD8+ TEMRA cells and being greater in clinically active patients than in remitting ones.

The source is a human donor with Susac syndrome. The rearranged segments are TRBV7-8 and TRBJ2-2; the central 10 bases match TRBD1. The source material was CD8+ T cells from PBMCs. The CDR3 region has the sequence CASSPRDRGHTGELFF. The sequence in DNA is TGTGCCAGCAGCCCTCGGGACAGGGGACACACCGGGGAGCTGTTTTTT.